The rows below give T cell receptor beta chains drawn from one sample of a study of T cell changes during pregnancy in multiple sclerosis. TCRdb keeps only in-frame clones here, not all; method: immunoSEQ multiplex PCR. This table has some 30,000 clones, roughly 89% appearing once. Sample: CD8+ T cells from peripheral blood mononuclear cells, taken in the second trimester of pregnancy. These receptor sequences come from a female donor in good health, enrolled as a control in a pregnancy study. The CDR3 runs from the conserved cysteine through the conserved F or W. The D gene is left open where the match is weak. The size of a clone is reported for some rows only, either as once, few or many, or as a class for expanded clones.

>TRBV2|TRBD1|NA|TRBJ1-2
CASRRQGPWGYTF
TGTGCCAGCAGGAGACAGGGACCGTGGGGCTACACCTTC
>TRBV25-1|NA|NA|TRBJ1-2
CASSESGLWSYTF
TGTGCCAGCAGTGAATCAGGGCTATGGAGCTACACCTTC
>TRBV27|TRBD1|NA|TRBJ2-7
CASSPGTGSLYEQYF
TGTGCCAGCAGTCCCGGGACAGGGAGCCTCTACGAGCAGTACTTC
>TRBV11-2|NA|NA|TRBJ1-2
CASSPREGMEYGYTF
TGTGCCAGCAGCCCCCGTGAGGGCATGGAATATGGCTACACCTTC
>TRBV9|TRBD1|NA|TRBJ1-5
CASSAGTGEEDSNQPQHF
TGTGCCAGCAGCGCCGGGACAGGGGAGGAAGATAGCAATCAGCCCCAGCATTTT
>TRBV4-2|TRBD2|NA|TRBJ2-1
CASSQDASGGPNEQFF
TGTGCCAGCAGCCAAGATGCTAGCGGGGGGCCCAATGAGCAGTTCTTC
>TRBV9|NA|NA|TRBJ1-2
CASSAGRDGVKGYTF
TGTGCCAGCAGCGCGGGGCGGGACGGGGTTAAAGGCTACACCTTC
>TRBV6-5|NA|once|TRBJ1-2
CAIWAGGSNYGYTF
TGTGCCATCTGGGCCGGGGGAAGTAACTATGGCTACACCTTC
>TRBV14|TRBD2|NA|TRBJ2-7
CASSQGFGRNEQYF
TGTGCCAGCAGCCAAGGTTTCGGGAGGAACGAGCAGTACTTC
>TRBV9|NA|NA|TRBJ2-7
CASSPRPGSDSYEQYF
TGTGCCAGCAGCCCACGGCCGGGGTCCGACTCCTACGAGCAGTACTTC
>TRBV4-3|NA|once|TRBJ2-1
CASSTDSSSYNEQFF
TGCGCCAGCAGTACCGACTCCAGCTCCTACAATGAGCAGTTCTTC
>TRBV9|NA|NA|TRBJ1-1
CASSVGDRNTEAFF
TGTGCCAGCAGCGTAGGAGACAGGAACACTGAAGCTTTCTTT
>TRBV6-5|NA|NA|TRBJ2-3
CASSYSETGGTDTQYF
TGTGCCAGCAGTTACTCGGAGACGGGGGGCACAGATACGCAGTATTTT
>TRBV30|NA|NA|TRBJ2-7
CAWTNSVSEQYF
TGTGCCTGGACCAACTCCGTCTCCGAGCAGTACTTC
>TRBV5-6|TRBD1|NA|TRBJ1-2
CASSFGTGWYGYTF
TGTGCCAGCAGCTTTGGGACAGGGTGGTACGGCTACACCTTC
>TRBV13|NA|NA|TRBJ2-3
CASSPSGSTDTQYF
TGTGCCAGCAGCCCGAGCGGGAGCACAGATACGCAGTATTTT
>TRBV25-1|NA|NA|TRBJ2-2
CASSEDRNTGELFF
TGTGCCAGCAGTGAGGACAGGAACACCGGGGAGCTGTTTTTT
>TRBV30|NA|NA|TRBJ1-1
CAWTLDRNTEAFF
TGTGCCTGGACTTTGGACAGGAACACTGAAGCTTTCTTT
>TRBV5-5|TRBD1|NA|TRBJ2-2
CASSLVATGGFTGELFF
TGTGCCAGCAGCTTGGTGGCGACAGGGGGCTTTACCGGGGAGCTGTTTTTT
>TRBV19|TRBD1|once|TRBJ1-3
CASRFHLGQGENTIYF
TGTGCCAGTAGGTTTCACCTCGGACAGGGGGAAAACACCATATATTTT
>TRBV29-1|TRBD1|NA|TRBJ1-1
CSVVDRATEAFF
TGCAGCGTTGTAGACAGGGCGACTGAAGCTTTCTTT
>TRBV7-6|NA|NA|TRBJ1-1
CASSLAGDSTEAFF
TGTGCCAGCAGCTTAGCTGGTGACTCGACTGAAGCTTTCTTT
>TRBV27|TRBD1|NA|TRBJ1-2
CASSLDRVYGYTF
TGTGCCAGCAGTTTAGACAGGGTCTATGGCTACACCTTC
>TRBV4-3|NA|few|TRBJ2-6
CASSQDHSSGANVLTF
TGCGCCAGCAGCCAAGATCACAGCTCTGGGGCCAACGTCCTGACTTTC
>TRBV27|NA|NA|TRBJ1-2
CASSFYSGRFYGYTF
TGTGCCAGCAGTTTCTACTCAGGAAGATTCTATGGCTACACCTTC
>TRBV4-3|TRBD1|NA|TRBJ2-7
CASSPPGQGHYEQYF
TGCGCCAGCAGCCCTCCGGGACAGGGCCACTACGAGCAGTACTTC
>TRBV7-3|NA|NA|TRBJ1-6
CASSLDSNSPLHF
TGTGCCAGCAGCTTAGATAGCAATTCACCCCTCCACTTT
>TRBV6-5|NA|NA|TRBJ1-5
CASSYRGDQPQHF
TGTGCCAGCAGTTATCGGGGTGATCAGCCCCAGCATTTT
>TRBV4-3|TRBD2|NA|TRBJ2-7
CASSQDPRSGGAYEQYF
TGCGCCAGCAGCCAAGACCCGCGTAGCGGGGGGGCGTACGAGCAGTACTTC
>TRBV19|TRBD1|NA|TRBJ1-2
CASSTSIGDSYGYTF
TGTGCCAGTAGCACATCGATAGGGGACAGCTATGGCTACACCTTC
>TRBV4-1|TRBD1|once|TRBJ1-1
CASSQATGIWNTEAFF
TGCGCCAGCAGCCAAGCGACAGGGATTTGGAACACTGAAGCTTTCTTT
>TRBV7-3|NA|NA|TRBJ1-1
CASSDRPNTEAFF
TGTGCCAGCAGCGACAGGCCGAACACTGAAGCTTTCTTT
>TRBV4-1|NA|NA|TRBJ2-7
CASSQDRSGYEQYF
TGCGCCAGCAGCCAAGATCGGAGTGGCTACGAGCAGTACTTC
>TRBV7-9|NA|NA|TRBJ2-6
CASSHSSGANVLTF
TGTGCCAGCAGCCACAGCTCTGGGGCCAACGTCCTGACTTTC
>TRBV7-6|NA|once|TRBJ1-1
CASSLDLPTAVEDTEAFF
TGTGCCAGCAGCTTAGATCTGCCCACGGCAGTCGAGGACACTGAAGCTTTCTTT